Listed here are 32 T cell receptor beta chains from one sample, sequenced in a study of T cell repertoires in cytomegalovirus infection. MiXCR, applied by TCRdb to the reads, yields one record per CDR3 protein. The sample yields 740,000 or so distinct CDR3 sequences, less than 40% seen once. Sample: PBMCs. The receptors originated from a human donor in good health (CMV status not recorded). Some clones in this sample may be carry-over from other donors' samples.

This clonotype was detected only a few times. V usage is TRBV7-8 and J usage is TRBJ2-5, with no clear D. The CDR3 is 14 residues long. In germline, CDR1 is SGHVS, CDR2 FQNEAQ. With 2 bases removed from V and 5 bases from J, the gap between germline ends came to 12 bases. CDR3 in amino acids: CASSLTTARETQYF. The DNA for the CDR3 is TGTGCCAGCAGCTTAACGACGGCGCGGGAGACCCAGTACTTC.

A few counts support this clonotype. The chain employs TRBV28 and TRBJ2-1, with unresolved D. The CDR3 loop spans 12 amino acids. CDR1 is MDHEN and CDR2 is SYDVKM in the germline V gene. The V end was cut by 7 bases, the J end by 7 bases, with 11 bases between. CDR3 DNA: TGTGCCAGCACCTCCAAATCGAATGAGCAGTTCTTC. This translates into CASTSKSNEQFF. Based on the CDR3 plus reference TRBV28 and TRBJ2-1, the full variable domain is DVKVTQSSRYLVKRTGEKVFLECVQDMDHENMFWYRQDPGLGLRLIYFSYDVKMKEKGDIPEGYSVSREKKERFSLILESASTNQTSMYLCASTSKSNEQFFGPGTRLTVL.

This clonotype was counted many times. The chain employs TRBV2 and TRBJ2-5, with 9 positions matching TRBD1. CDR1 SNHLY and CDR2 FYNNEI come from the germline V gene. V shed 11 bases, J shed 5 bases, and the junction held 9 bases outside the gene matches. CDR3 length equals 13 residues. The CDR3 reads CAGAKGQGETQYF. The CDR3 DNA is TGTGCCGGGGCAAAGGGACAGGGCGAGACCCAGTACTTC.

The chain couples TRBV3-1 to TRBJ1-4; D not resolved. CDR3 length: 13 residues. Trimming removed 4 bases from V and 7 bases from J, with 10 bases in between. Per the germline V gene, CDR1 is LGHDT and CDR2 is YNNKEL (reference sequence). CDR3 protein: CASSRTWLEKLFF. The DNA for the CDR3 is TGTGCCAGCAGCCGAACCTGGCTTGAAAAACTGTTTTTT.

V is TRBV5-1 and J is TRBJ2-4; 7 bases line up with TRBD1. This CDR3 comprises 13 residues. Unmatched junction bases numbered 1, after V lost 4 bases and J lost 3 bases. Germline V lookup: CDR1 SGHRS, CDR2 YFSETQ. CDR3 sequence: CASSRDSKNIQYF. DNA for the CDR3: TGCGCCAGCAGCCGGGACAGCAAAAACATTCAGTACTTC.

CDR3 DNA sequence: TGTGCCAGCAGCTTAGCCCAGCTCTATGGCTACACCTTC. Amino acids: CASSLAQLYGYTF. V and J are TRBV7-4 and TRBJ1-2; D unclear. There are 13 residues in the CDR3. Germline CDR1 is SGHVT and CDR2 is SQSDAQ. V was clipped by 0 bases and J by 4 bases, with 6 bases between them. Combining the CDR3 with reference TRBV7-4 and TRBJ1-2 gives the whole variable domain GAGVSQSPRYKVAKRGRDVALRCDSISGHVTLYWYRQTLGQGSEVLTYSQSDAQRDKSGRPSGRFSAERPERSVSTLKIQRTEQGDSAVYLCASSLAQLYGYTFGSGTRLTVV.

The chain links TRBV20-1 to TRBJ1-2; 7 nucleotides agree with TRBD1. The length of the CDR3 is 15 residues. V lost 1 base to trimming and J lost 3 bases; unmatched junction nucleotides: 8. Germline values: CDR1 DFQATT, CDR2 SNEGSKA (reference sequence). In DNA, the CDR3 is TGCAGTGCTAGAGGTGGGGACAGCCTCGACTATGGCTACACCTTC. Translated: CSARGGDSLDYGYTF.

This clonotype was counted ten times or more. The chain combines TRBV6-1 with TRBJ2-1, with 8 positions matching TRBD1. This CDR3 is 16 amino acids long. V was clipped by 5 bases and J by 6 bases; unmatched bases: 12. Germline values: CDR1 MNHNS, CDR2 SASEGT. CDR3 in DNA: TGTGCCAGCAGTTCTCCTGGACAGGGCTCCCTCAATGAGCAGTTCTTC. It codes for CASSSPGQGSLNEQFF.

This clonotype appeared a single time. The chain recombines TRBV20-1 with TRBJ1-6; TRBD1 is a possible D gene (5 bases). The V end was cut by 6 bases, the J end by 12 bases, with 21 bases between. The CDR3 extends over 14 amino acids. Per germline, CDR1 DFQATT and CDR2 SNEGSKA (reference sequence). DNA of the CDR3: TGCAGTGCCGGCCCGATGGGACTGAGATTACCCCTCCACTTT. It codes for CSAGPMGLRLPLHF.

This clonotype has just a few counts. The V gene is TRBV5-1, the J gene TRBJ1-1; 7 bases map to TRBD1. Germline CDR1 SGHRS, CDR2 YFSETQ. The length of the CDR3 is 14 residues. Losses at the gene ends were 4 bases for V and 1 base for J; bases not matched to a gene: 4. CDR3 nucleotide sequence: TGCGCCAGCAGCGGGGGACAGTGGAACACTGAAGCTTTCTTT. This encodes CASSGGQWNTEAFF.

The chain recombines TRBV7-8 with TRBJ1-5; weak D call: TRBD1 (6 bases). This CDR3 has 13 residues. The V and J ends lost 5 bases and 7 bases respectively, with 12 bases between them. Germline-derived CDR1 and CDR2 are SGHVS and FQNEAQ. CDR3 loop: CASSLQGWQPQHF. In DNA form, the CDR3 reads TGTGCCAGCAGCCTACAGGGCTGGCAGCCCCAGCATTTT.

V is TRBV6-5 and J is TRBJ2-3; D tentatively fits TRBD1 or TRBD2 (6 bases each). Germline V gene sequence: CDR1 MNHEY, CDR2 SVGAGI. V was pared by 0 bases and J by 13 bases, with 17 bases between. This CDR3 contains 14 residues. The CDR3 sequence: CASSYSGGRRFEYF. The CDR3 coding sequence is TGTGCCAGCAGTTACTCTGGGGGGCGCCGGTTTGAGTATTTT.

This clonotype was recorded a few times. The chain links TRBV7-2 to TRBJ1-1; 7 bases fit TRBD1. Germline CDR1 and CDR2: SGHTA and FQGNSA. Trimming at V came to 1 base and at J to 7 bases, leaving 12 bases not matched to a gene. The CDR3 covers 16 residues. As DNA, the CDR3 is TGTGCCAGCAGCTTAGGATGGACAGGCGCCAGCTATGAAGCTTTCTTT. The encoded protein is CASSLGWTGASYEAFF.

This clonotype was seen ten or more times. This CDR3 reads CASSLMQGLGYEQYF. The CDR3 coding sequence is TGTGCCAGCAGCTTAATGCAGGGCTTAGGCTACGAGCAGTACTTC. The chain has TRBV7-2 and TRBJ2-7; D may be TRBD1 (5 bases). V gave up 2 bases and J gave up 3 bases, with 14 bases separating them. Germline V gene lookup returns CDR1 SGHTA and CDR2 FQGNSA. CDR3 size: 15 residues. Combining the CDR3 with reference TRBV7-2 and TRBJ2-7 gives the whole variable domain GAGVSQSPSNKVTEKGKDVELRCDPISGHTALYWYRQSLGQGLEFLIYFQGNSAPDKSGLPSDRFSAERTGGSVSTLTIQRTQQEDSAVYLCASSLMQGLGYEQYFGPGTRLTVT.

The V call is TRBV5-1, the J call TRBJ2-1; TRBD2 matches 12 bases. Unmatched junction bases numbered 12, after V lost 4 bases and J lost 7 bases. Per germline, CDR1 SGHRS and CDR2 YFSETQ. CDR3 length: 17 residues. CDR3 coding DNA: TGCGCCAGCAGCCCTCTTTCTCTAGCGGGAGGGGGAAATGAGCAGTTCTTC. It yields the protein CASSPLSLAGGGNEQFF.

The chain uses TRBV28 and TRBJ1-1; D gene unclear. Germline V gene sequence: CDR1 MDHEN, CDR2 SYDVKM. V lost 3 bases and J lost 11, with 31 bases in between. This CDR3 is built from 18 residues. In DNA, the CDR3 is TGTGCCAGCAGTTTGATGGGCTTGGGCTCTGGAGGGAAATTTGCCGCTTTCTTT. This gives the protein CASSLMGLGSGGKFAAFF.

The sample holds a few counts of this clonotype. The chain employs TRBV20-1 and TRBJ1-6, with a possible D match to TRBD1 (5 bases). The CDR3 is 16 residues long. V was pared by 5 bases and J by 6 bases, with 20 bases between. The V gene's germline CDR1 is DFQATT and CDR2 SNEGSKA (reference sequence). CDR3 coding DNA: TGCAGTGCTTTGGGGACGGACGCCCTTCGTAATTCACCCCTCCACTTT. Encoded protein: CSALGTDALRNSPLHF.

The chain employs TRBV28 and TRBJ2-4; TRBD2 agrees at 10 bases. After removal of 3 bases from V and 7 bases from J, the junction contained 18 bases not matched to a gene. This CDR3 comprises 19 residues. The germline CDR1 and CDR2 sequences are MDHEN and SYDVKM. The chain's CDR3 is CASSFPRTSGRGGLNIQYF. In DNA, the CDR3 is TGTGCCAGCAGTTTCCCCCGGACGAGCGGGAGGGGGGGGTTGAACATTCAGTACTTC.

The CDR3, as DNA: TGTGCCAGCGCGGACCCTTGGGATTCACCCCTCCACTTT. Its protein is CASADPWDSPLHF. The chain has TRBV6-2 or TRBV6-3 and TRBJ1-6; D not resolved. This CDR3 is built from 13 residues. Trimming left V 8 bases short and J 8 bases short, with 13 bases between. The germline gives CDR1 MNHEY, CDR2 SVGEGT.

The table lists this clonotype with a count of one. An end of the junction differs from the germline gene, which may be a read error. The rearrangement joins TRBV7-9 to TRBJ1-6, with D perhaps matching TRBD1 (6 bases). The germline CDR1 and CDR2 sequences are SEHNR and FQNEAQ (reference sequence). The CDR3 totals 15 residues. The CDR3, as DNA: TGTGCCAGCAGCTTAGAGGAACAGGGTAGTTCACCCCTACACTTT. It specifies CASSLEEQGSSPLHF. The variable domain in full, completed from reference TRBV7-9 and TRBJ1-6, reads DTGVSQNPRHKITKRGQNVTFRCDPISEHNRLYWYRQTLGQGPEFLTYFQNEAQLEKSRLLSDRFSAERPKGSFSTLEIQRTEQGDSAMYLCASSLEEQGSSPLHFGNGTRLTVT.

This clonotype has ten or more counts. The J gene is TRBJ1-5, the V gene TRBV9, with D possibly being TRBD1 (5 bases). The CDR3 runs 15 residues. The germline V gene has CDR1 SGDLS and CDR2 YYNGEE. Trimming took off 4 bases at V and 4 bases at J, with 15 bases between the two ends. The CDR3 DNA sequence: TGTGCCAGCAGCTCCTCGGGAGGGGTAAATCAGCCCCAGCATTTT. Amino acids: CASSSSGGVNQPQHF.

The rearrangement links TRBV6-1 to TRBJ1-1; D remains ambiguous. The ends were cut back, 2 bases at V and 6 bases at J, with 4 bases in the middle. Germline V gives CDR1 MNHNS, CDR2 SASEGT. The CDR3 has 11 amino acids. The CDR3 DNA sequence: TGTGCCAGCAGTGAATTCTCTGAAGCTTTCTTT. Its protein is CASSEFSEAFF.

As concerns this clonotype: The conserved final phenylalanine or tryptophan is absent from the CDR3, which likely points to a read error. This chain joins TRBV7-4 and TRBJ2-7; 12 bases agree with TRBD2. The CDR3 totals 17 residues. In germline, CDR1 is SGHVT, CDR2 SQSDAQ. The V gene end was trimmed by 4 bases and the J gene end by 0 bases; junction bases not matched to a gene: 7. CDR3 residues: CASSSFTSGRSSYEQYL. In DNA, the CDR3 is TGTGCCAGCAGCTCCTTCACTAGCGGGAGGAGCTCCTACGAGCAGTACTTA.

In regard to this clonotype: This likely comes from a read error, as the CDR3 has no conserved phenylalanine or tryptophan at its end. The chain combines TRBV19 with TRBJ1-2; D remains unclear. Trimming stripped 3 bases from V and 8 bases from J, with 16 bases between. This CDR3 is 14 amino acids long. CDR1 is LNHDA and CDR2 is SQIVND in the germline V gene (reference sequence). In DNA, the CDR3 is TGTGCCAGTAGTATGGCAGACGAAAAAGACGGCTACACCGTC. Amino acid sequence: CASSMADEKDGYTV.

The sample holds many counts of this clonotype. The chain recombines TRBV12-3 or TRBV12-4 with TRBJ2-5, with D perhaps matching TRBD2 (6 bases). Trimming removed 1 base at V and 1 base at J, with 13 bases between. The CDR3 is made up of 16 amino acids. For the CDR3, the DNA is TGTGCCAGCAGTTTAGTCTGGGGGGACTTCCAAGAGACCCAGTACTTC. Encoded protein: CASSLVWGDFQETQYF.

The V and J genes are TRBV6-6 and TRBJ1-1, with a possible D match to TRBD1 (5 bases). V gave up 0 bases and J gave up 4 bases, with 12 bases separating them. This CDR3 region has 15 residues. The germline gives CDR1 MNHNY, CDR2 SVGAGI (reference sequence). CDR3 DNA: TGTGCCAGCAGTTACTCCGGGGGGGAAAGCACTGAAGCTTTCTTT. Translating it yields CASSYSGGESTEAFF.

This rearrangement joins TRBV12-3 or TRBV12-4 to TRBJ2-3, with D perhaps being TRBD1 or TRBD2 (5 bases each). V lost 2 bases to trimming and J lost 0 bases, with 9 bases between them. The CDR3 length is 15 residues. The CDR3 region is CASSLFRDSTDTQYF. The CDR3 nucleotides are TGTGCCAGCAGTTTATTCCGGGACAGCACAGATACGCAGTATTTT.

This chain joins TRBV7-6 and TRBJ1-4; no clear D gene. The ends were cut back, 0 bases at V and 10 bases at J, with 6 bases in the middle. Germline V CDR1 and CDR2: SGHVS, FNYEAQ. CDR3 size: 12 residues. The CDR3 spells CASSLAGRKLFF. In DNA, the CDR3 is TGTGCCAGCAGCTTAGCGGGCAGAAAACTGTTTTTT.

The J gene is TRBJ2-1, the V gene TRBV6-1, with TRBD2 matching over 7 bases. Germline values: CDR1 MNHNS, CDR2 SASEGT. This CDR3 is 18 amino acids long. Trimming removed 2 bases from V and 5 bases from J; junction bases left unmatched: 15. The CDR3 sequence: CASSERLGLAEIHNEQFF. In nucleotides, the CDR3 is TGTGCCAGCAGTGAAAGGTTGGGGCTAGCGGAGATCCACAATGAGCAGTTCTTC.

This chain joins TRBV5-5 and TRBJ1-4, with a possible D match to TRBD1 (6 bases). This CDR3 comprises 14 residues. The germline CDR1 and CDR2 sequences are SGHKS and YYEKEE (reference sequence). The ends were cut back, 2 bases at V and 6 bases at J, with 11 bases in the middle. The CDR3 loop is CASSFMSGDEKLFF. CDR3 DNA: TGTGCCAGCAGCTTTATGTCAGGGGATGAAAAACTGTTTTTT. Together with reference TRBV5-5 and TRBJ1-4, the CDR3 gives the full variable domain: DAGVTQSPTHLIKTRGQQVTLRCSPISGHKSVSWYQQVLGQGPQFIFQYYEKEERGRGNFPDRFSARQFPNYSSELNVNALLLGDSALYLCASSFMSGDEKLFFGSGTQLSVL.

This clonotype was detected many times. The J gene is TRBJ1-2, the V gene TRBV7-2, with D unresolved. Trimming took off 5 bases at V and 0 bases at J, with 7 bases between the two ends. Per the germline V gene, CDR1 is SGHTA and CDR2 is FQGNSA. The CDR3 extends over 13 amino acids. CDR3 coding DNA: TGTGCCAGCAGCCGGACGGCTAACTATGGCTACACCTTC. As protein: CASSRTANYGYTF.

In its sample, this clonotype was seen a few times. The chain is built from TRBV6-1 and TRBJ1-4; D possibly corresponds to TRBD1 (5 bases). The V and J ends lost 2 bases and 7 bases respectively, with 11 bases between them. Germline CDR1 reads MNHNS; CDR2 reads SASEGT. This CDR3 has 14 residues. The CDR3 DNA is TGTGCCAGCAGTGAACGAGGGGCCATTGAAAAACTGTTTTTT. Its protein product is CASSERGAIEKLFF.